The 15 T cell receptor beta chains below all came from one sample that was sequenced in a study of blood T cell repertoires in COVID-19. The repertoire was sequenced with immunoSEQ multiplex PCR; TCRdb's copy has only in-frame clones and lacks some. This sample has around 42,000 clones, with approximately 92% found just once. Sequencing was done on a sample of peripheral blood. The receptors derive from a man aged 25-45 years with active or convalescent COVID-19.

V is TRBV25-1 and J is TRBJ1-1; D not certain. The ends were cut back, 2 bases at V and 4 bases at J, with 2 bases in the middle. The germline V gene has CDR1 MGHDK and CDR2 SYGVNS. CDR3 length equals 11 residues. The CDR3 spells CASSERTEAFF. As DNA, the CDR3 is TGTGCCAGCAGTGAACGCACTGAAGCTTTCTTT.

The V gene is TRBV4-3, the J gene TRBJ1-1; TRBD1 is a possible D gene (5 bases). This CDR3 spans 13 amino acids. V was cut by 3 bases and J by 5 bases, with 10 bases left in between. Germline CDR1 reads LGHNA; CDR2 reads YSLEER. CDR3 nucleotide sequence: TGCGCCAGCAGCCAGGCAGGGCAAACTGAAGCTTTCTTT. Its translation is CASSQAGQTEAFF.

This clone was detected only once. The V gene is TRBV15, the J gene TRBJ1-4; possibly TRBD1 for D (5 bases). Trimming removed 1 base from V and 8 bases from J, with 14 bases in between. This CDR3 comprises 15 residues. Germline V lookup: CDR1 LNHNV, CDR2 YYDKDF (reference sequence). The CDR3 loop is CATSRASGLGEKLFF. DNA of the CDR3: TGTGCCACCAGCAGAGCGTCAGGGCTCGGCGAAAAACTGTTTTTT.

The chain carries TRBV18 and TRBJ2-2; 7 bases align to TRBD2. The V and J ends lost 3 bases and 1 base, in that order; junction bases with no gene match: 5. CDR1 is KGHSH and CDR2 is LQKENI in the germline V gene. This CDR3 is built from 16 residues. The CDR3 sequence: CASSPKLAENTGELFF. The CDR3 DNA follows: TGTGCCAGCTCACCTAAGCTAGCGGAGAACACCGGGGAGCTGTTTTTT.

This clone was found once. The V gene is TRBV11-2, the J gene TRBJ2-3; 7 positions match TRBD1. Trimming cost V 7 bases and J 1 base; bases outside gene matches: 8. The V gene's germline CDR1 is SGHAT and CDR2 FQNNGV. The CDR3 sequence is 15 residues long. The CDR3, as DNA: TGTGCCAGCACCCTTACCGGGACAGGCACAGATACGCAGTATTTT. It translates to CASTLTGTGTDTQYF.

The rearrangement links TRBV6-6 to TRBJ1-6, with 7 bases matching TRBD1. The germline V gene encodes CDR1 MNHNY and CDR2 SVGAGI (reference sequence). The CDR3 spans 15 residues. Germline trimming cut 0 bases from V and 7 bases from J; bases unmatched to any gene: 3. CDR3 sequence: CASSYSGTANSPLHF. The CDR3 DNA reads TGTGCCAGCAGTTACTCAGGGACAGCGAATTCACCCCTCCACTTT.

The chain couples TRBV9 to TRBJ1-2; D unclear. The germline V and J ends were trimmed by 4 bases and 4 bases, with 11 bases remaining between them. The CDR3 has 13 residues. Germline V gene data show CDR1 as SGDLS and CDR2 as YYNGEE. The CDR3 loop reads CASSTSTGYGYTF. For the CDR3, the DNA is TGTGCCAGCAGCACCTCTACGGGCTATGGCTACACCTTC. The variable domain in full, with the rest retrieved from reference TRBV9 and TRBJ1-2, is DSGVTQTPKHLITATGQRVTLRCSPRSGDLSVYWYQQSLDQGLQFLIQYYNGEERAKGNILERFSAQQFPDLHSELNLSSLELGDSALYFCASSTSTGYGYTFGSGTRLTVV.

The CDR3, as DNA: TGTGCCAGCAGCCAAGGGAGATTAGCGGGAGGCTTGGGGCAGTTCTTC. It translates to CASSQGRLAGGLGQFF. The chain couples TRBV3-1 (or the pseudogene TRBV3-2) to TRBJ2-1; 10 bases are shared with TRBD2. The germline V gene has CDR1 LGHDT and CDR2 YNNKEL (reference sequence). This CDR3 region has 16 residues. The V and J ends lost 1 base and 12 bases, in that order; junction bases with no gene match: 12.

This clone came up a few times. J is TRBJ1-4 and V is TRBV4-1; 8 nucleotides line up with TRBD1. The CDR3 sequence is 12 residues long. V shed 9 bases and J 5 bases; nucleotides not matched to a gene: 2. Per the germline V gene, CDR1 is MGHRA and CDR2 is YSYEKL. CDR3 coding DNA: TGCGCCAGTAGGACAGGGAATGAAAAACTGTTTTTT. Its protein is CASRTGNEKLFF.

This CDR3 reads CATRPPGQGLFGYTF. CDR3 sequence (DNA): TGTGCCACCCGCCCCCCGGGACAGGGGTTGTTTGGCTACACCTTC. The J gene is TRBJ1-2, the V gene TRBV15; 10 bases align to TRBD1. Germline lookup yields CDR1 LNHNV and CDR2 YYDKDF (reference sequence). Unmatched junction bases numbered 13, after V lost 8 bases and J lost 7 bases. This CDR3 is 15 amino acids long. Using reference TRBV15 and TRBJ1-2 for the parts outside the CDR3, the full variable domain is DAMVIQNPRYQVTQFGKPVTLSCSQTLNHNVMYWYQQKSSQAPKLLFHYYDKDFNNEADTPDNFQSRRPNTSFCFLDIRSPGLGDTAMYLCATRPPGQGLFGYTFGSGTRLTVV.

This clone appeared once. The J gene is TRBJ2-1, the V gene TRBV19, with D possibly matching TRBD2 (5 bases). The CDR3 runs to 13 residues. Germline lookup yields CDR1 LNHDA and CDR2 SQIVND (reference sequence). V lost 3 bases and J lost 7, with 10 bases in between. DNA for the CDR3: TGTGCCAGTAGTATTCCCGAGCGGAATGAGCAGTTCTTC. It specifies CASSIPERNEQFF.

The V gene is TRBV18, the J gene TRBJ2-2, with D unresolved. The ends were cut back, 4 bases at V and 2 bases at J, with 5 bases in the middle. The germline V gene encodes CDR1 KGHSH and CDR2 LQKENI. CDR3 length equals 13 residues. The CDR3: CASSLRNTGELFF. CDR3 DNA: TGTGCCAGCTCACTTCGTAACACCGGGGAGCTGTTTTTT.

The rearrangement uses TRBV9 and TRBJ2-5; 8 bases align to TRBD1. The CDR3 loop spans 15 amino acids. V shed 1 base and J 4 bases; nucleotides not matched to a gene: 6. Germline lookup yields CDR1 SGDLS and CDR2 YYNGEE. The DNA for the CDR3 is TGTGCCAGCAGCGTACAGGGGGCGCAGGGAGAGACCCAGTACTTC. It specifies CASSVQGAQGETQYF.

The chain combines TRBV19 with TRBJ2-2; TRBD1 matches at 9 bases. Germline V gives CDR1 LNHDA, CDR2 SQIVND (reference sequence). Germline trimming cut 3 bases from V and 5 bases from J; bases unmatched to any gene: 7. The CDR3 runs to 16 residues. In DNA, the CDR3 is TGTGCCAGTAGTATCCGTCGGACAGGGGTAACCGGGGAGCTGTTTTTT. Its translation is CASSIRRTGVTGELFF.

In DNA form, the CDR3 reads TGCGCCAGCAGCCTCGGGGCGGGGCAGGGTGAGCAGTTCTTC. Translated, it gives CASSLGAGQGEQFF. The rearrangement uses TRBV5-1 and TRBJ2-1; TRBD2 is a possible D gene (6 bases). V lost 4 bases, J lost 9 bases, and 17 bases lay in between. This CDR3 is built from 14 residues. Germline loops: CDR1 SGHRS, CDR2 YFSETQ.